This T cell receptor (beta chain) was sequenced during a study of T cell responses to AZD1222 COVID-19 vaccine. Produced via immunoSEQ multiplex PCR; TCRdb's table is partial and in-frame only. Of fewer than 150,000 clones in the sample, more than 75% are singletons; the top ten hold 8.5% to 10%. Study findings and constraints: Repertoires in all cases were sampled only once the peak T cell response had passed. A rise in Spike-specific TCR breadth and depth followed two AZD1222 doses. Distributed over spike, vaccine-associated CD4 TCRs predominated at 160-218 and 743-854.

Of note for this clone: Its antigen remains unidentified. The same CDR3 also results from other DNA sequences found in this sample.

This sequence was found in an adult in good health. The input for sequencing was peripheral blood, taken on day 0 of AZD1222 vaccination.

CDR3 coding DNA: TGTGCCAGTAGTATAGTTCCAGGGGGCAATCAGCCCCAGCATTTT. Encoded protein: CASSIVPGGNQPQHF. The chain employs TRBV19 and TRBJ1-5; D is possibly TRBD1 (6 bases). V gave up 1 base and J gave up 2 bases, with 9 bases separating them. Germline V lookup: CDR1 LNHDA, CDR2 SQIVND (reference sequence). CDR3 length: 15 amino acids.